Each of the 5 T cell receptor beta chains below was sequenced from the same sample in a study of response to subunit inactivated influenza vaccine. TCRdb independently ran MiXCR on the RT-PCR reads; one entry per CDR3 protein. This table holds fewer than 250,000 distinct CDR3 sequences, approximately 15% found once. The starting material was CD8+ T cells sorted from PBMCs, obtained approximately 5 days after vaccination. These receptor sequences come from a man aged 50 to 60 who received an inactivated influenza vaccine.

This sequence joins TRBV6-5 and TRBJ2-5; 9 bases line up with TRBD2. The CDR3 runs to 16 residues. V lost 2 bases to trimming and J lost 5 bases; unmatched junction nucleotides: 9. CDR1 and CDR2 (germline): MNHEY, SVGAGI. The CDR3 reads CASSYVASGAPETQYF. CDR3 sequence (DNA): TGTGCCAGCAGTTACGTGGCTAGCGGGGCCCCGGAGACCCAGTACTTC.

This clonotype has more than one count but fewer than ten. The chain links TRBV28 to TRBJ2-1; D not resolved. Germline V gene data show CDR1 as MDHEN and CDR2 as SYDVKM. The CDR3 has 15 amino acids. The V end lost 6 bases, the J end lost 2 bases, and 14 bases lay between the germline ends. The CDR3 sequence: CASSEVAIAYNEQFF. CDR3 DNA sequence: TGTGCCAGCAGCGAGGTCGCTATCGCCTACAATGAGCAGTTCTTC.

The sample holds many counts of this clonotype. This chain links TRBV5-1 with TRBJ2-7; TRBD1 matches at 8 bases. This CDR3 has 14 residues. Germline lookup yields CDR1 SGHRS and CDR2 YFSETQ. The junction had 6 bases not matched to a gene; V was cut back by 2 bases and J by 5 bases. The CDR3 here is CASSFFRDRNEQYF. As DNA, the CDR3 is TGCGCCAGCAGCTTTTTCCGGGACAGGAACGAGCAGTACTTC.

Concerning this clonotype: A clone one base away is much larger, so this may be a read error. The rearrangement links TRBV12-3 or TRBV12-4 to TRBJ1-4; D gene uncertain. CDR3 length: 14 residues. CDR3 nucleotide sequence: TGTGCCAGCAGCTCGGACGGCTTTAATGAAACACTGTTTTTT. Encoded protein: CASSSDGFNETLFF.

This clonotype came up a few times. The chain combines TRBV29-1 with TRBJ2-1; 11 nucleotides align to TRBD2. V was pared by 5 bases and J by 5 bases, with 11 bases of the junction left unmatched. The CDR3 covers 16 residues. CDR1 is SQVTM and CDR2 is ANQGSEA in the germline V gene. CDR3 protein: CSVFTLAGGPHNEQFF. DNA for the CDR3: TGCAGCGTTTTTACCTTAGCGGGAGGGCCTCACAATGAGCAGTTCTTC.